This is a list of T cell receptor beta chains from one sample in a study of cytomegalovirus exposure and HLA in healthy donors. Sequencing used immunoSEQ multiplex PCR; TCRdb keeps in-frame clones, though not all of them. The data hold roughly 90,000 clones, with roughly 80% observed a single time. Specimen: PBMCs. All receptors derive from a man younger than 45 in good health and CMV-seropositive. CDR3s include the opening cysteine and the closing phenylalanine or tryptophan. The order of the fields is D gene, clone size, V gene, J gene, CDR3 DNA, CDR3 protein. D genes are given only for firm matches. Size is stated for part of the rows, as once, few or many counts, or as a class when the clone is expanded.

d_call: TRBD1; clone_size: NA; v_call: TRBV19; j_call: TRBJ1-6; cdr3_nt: TGTGCCAGTAGTACGGGAACAGGGGGTTCACCCCTCCACTTT; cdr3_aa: CASSTGTGGSPLHF
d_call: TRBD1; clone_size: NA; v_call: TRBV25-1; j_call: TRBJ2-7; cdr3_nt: TGTGCCAGCAGTGGTGCCGGGACAGGGGACTACGAGCAGTACTTC; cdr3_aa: CASSGAGTGDYEQYF
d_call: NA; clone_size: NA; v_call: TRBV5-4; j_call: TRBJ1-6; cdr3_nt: TGTGCCAGCAGCTTGTCTAGGGGAAATTCACCCCTCCACTTT; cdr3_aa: CASSLSRGNSPLHF
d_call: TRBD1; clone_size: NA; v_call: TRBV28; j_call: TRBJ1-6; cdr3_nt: TGTGCCAGCAGTTTACCCTCATCTGGACAGGGTAATAATTCACCCCTCCACTTT; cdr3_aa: CASSLPSSGQGNNSPLHF
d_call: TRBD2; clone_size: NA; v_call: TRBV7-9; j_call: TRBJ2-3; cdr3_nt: TGTGCCAGCGTAACACCGGGACTAGCTAGCACAGATACGCAGTATTTT; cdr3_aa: CASVTPGLASTDTQYF
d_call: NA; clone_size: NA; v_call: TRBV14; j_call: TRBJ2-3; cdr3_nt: TGTGCCAGCAGCCTAGGTGGAGGGGGCCCCACCACAGATACGCAGTATTTT; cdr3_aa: CASSLGGGGPTTDTQYF
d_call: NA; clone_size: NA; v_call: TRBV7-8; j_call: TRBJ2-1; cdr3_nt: TGTGCCACTCAATCGGGACTCACAGTAACGGCGTTCTTC; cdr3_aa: CATQSGLTVTAFF
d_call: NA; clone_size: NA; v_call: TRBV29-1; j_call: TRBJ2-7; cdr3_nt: TGCAGCGTATCTCACGGGGAATTTGTGCAGTACTTC; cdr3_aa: CSVSHGEFVQYF
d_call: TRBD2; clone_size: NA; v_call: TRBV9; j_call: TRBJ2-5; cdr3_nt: TGTGCCAGCAGCGTACGTCCGGGGGGGAGTGTGACCCAGTACTTC; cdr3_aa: CASSVRPGGSVTQYF
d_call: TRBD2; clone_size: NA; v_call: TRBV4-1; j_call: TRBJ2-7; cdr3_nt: TGCGCCAGCAGCCAAGAGGGAGCGGGAGGGCCGTACGAGCAGTACTTC; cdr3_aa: CASSQEGAGGPYEQYF
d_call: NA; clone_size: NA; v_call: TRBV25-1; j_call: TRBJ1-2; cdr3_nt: TGTGCCAGCAGTGATCCCGGTCGCGGCTACACCTTC; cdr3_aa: CASSDPGRGYTF
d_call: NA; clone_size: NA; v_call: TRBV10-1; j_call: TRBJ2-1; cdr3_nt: TGCGCCAGCAGTGGCGGGGCTCCTTACAATGAGCAGTTCTTC; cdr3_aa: CASSGGAPYNEQFF
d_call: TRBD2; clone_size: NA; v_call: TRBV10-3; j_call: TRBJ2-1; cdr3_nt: TGTGCCATCGGGACTAGCTCTCACAATGAGCAGTTCTTC; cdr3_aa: CAIGTSSHNEQFF
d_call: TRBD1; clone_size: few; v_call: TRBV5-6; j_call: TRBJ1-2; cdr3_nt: TGTGCCAGCAGCATCGGACAGGAAAACTATGGCTACACCTTC; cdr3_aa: CASSIGQENYGYTF
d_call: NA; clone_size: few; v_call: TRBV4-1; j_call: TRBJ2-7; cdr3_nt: TGCGCCAGCAGCCCTTCCGGGACTCGGCTTTACGAGCAGTACTTC; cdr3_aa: CASSPSGTRLYEQYF
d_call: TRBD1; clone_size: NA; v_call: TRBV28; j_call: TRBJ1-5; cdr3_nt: TGTGCCAGCAGCTCACGGCAGGGGGTTCTTCAGCCCCAGCATTTT; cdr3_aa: CASSSRQGVLQPQHF
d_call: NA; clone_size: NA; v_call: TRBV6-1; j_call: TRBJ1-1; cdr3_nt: TGTGCCAGCAGTCCTCGACAGGCCCTGAACACTGAAGCTTTCTTT; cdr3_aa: CASSPRQALNTEAFF
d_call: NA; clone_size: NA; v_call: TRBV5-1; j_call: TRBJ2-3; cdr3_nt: TGCGCCAGCAGCTTGGCTCGGGATACGCAGTATTTT; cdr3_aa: CASSLARDTQYF
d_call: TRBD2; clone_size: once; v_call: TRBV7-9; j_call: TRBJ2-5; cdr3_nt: TGTGCCAGCAGCCCCCAGTTTGGACTAGCGGTGGAGACCCAGTACTTC; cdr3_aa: CASSPQFGLAVETQYF
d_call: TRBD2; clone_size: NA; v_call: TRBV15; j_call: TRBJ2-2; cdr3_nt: TGTGCCACCGGGGGCGGGAGGACGACCGGGGAGCTGTTTTTT; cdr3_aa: CATGGGRTTGELFF
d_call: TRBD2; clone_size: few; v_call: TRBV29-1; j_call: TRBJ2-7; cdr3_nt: TGCAGCGTTACTAGCGGGACCGACGAGCAGTACTTC; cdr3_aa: CSVTSGTDEQYF
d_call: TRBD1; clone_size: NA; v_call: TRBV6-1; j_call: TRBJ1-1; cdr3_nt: TGTGCCAGCACCTCGACAGGGGGTTATACTGAAGCTTTCTTT; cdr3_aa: CASTSTGGYTEAFF
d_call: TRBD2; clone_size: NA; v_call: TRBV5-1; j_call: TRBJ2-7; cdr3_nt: TGCGCCAGCAGCCTCTGGACTAGCGGGAGGGAATACGAGCAGTACTTC; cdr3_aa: CASSLWTSGREYEQYF
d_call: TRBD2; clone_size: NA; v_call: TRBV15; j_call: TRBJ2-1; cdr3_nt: TGTGCCACCAGCAGACCCGGGACTAGCGGGAGGGTGGGTTACAATGAGCAGTTCTTC; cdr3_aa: CATSRPGTSGRVGYNEQFF
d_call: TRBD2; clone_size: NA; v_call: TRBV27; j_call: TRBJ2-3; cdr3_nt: TGTGCCAGCAGTTTGCTAGCGGGAGTGGGCACAGATACGCAGTATTTT; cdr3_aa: CASSLLAGVGTDTQYF
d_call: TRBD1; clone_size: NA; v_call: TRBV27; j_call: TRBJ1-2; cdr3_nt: TGTGCCAGCAGTCCCGAGGACAGGGGGTGGAATGGCTACACCTTC; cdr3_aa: CASSPEDRGWNGYTF
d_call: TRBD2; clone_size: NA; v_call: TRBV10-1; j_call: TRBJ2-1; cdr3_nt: TGCGCCAGCAGTGATTCATCTAGCGGGACCTCGGATGAGCAGTTCTTC; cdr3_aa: CASSDSSSGTSDEQFF
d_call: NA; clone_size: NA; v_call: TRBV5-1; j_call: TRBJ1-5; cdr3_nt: TGCGCCACCACCCCGGGACATACCGAGAAGGAGCAGCCCCAGCATTTT; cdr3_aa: CATTPGHTEKEQPQHF
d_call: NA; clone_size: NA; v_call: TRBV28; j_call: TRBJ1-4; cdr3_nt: TGTGCCAGCAGTCAAACCGGGGTTGGAGTTGAAAAACTGTTTTTT; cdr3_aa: CASSQTGVGVEKLFF
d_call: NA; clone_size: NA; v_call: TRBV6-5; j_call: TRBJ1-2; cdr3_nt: TGTGCCAGCAGTCACGACGGACAGGGCTACACCTTC; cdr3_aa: CASSHDGQGYTF
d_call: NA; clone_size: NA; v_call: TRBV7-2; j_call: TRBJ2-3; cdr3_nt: TGTGCCAGCAGCTTAGGGGGGCCAGATACGCAGTATTTT; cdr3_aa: CASSLGGPDTQYF